This T cell receptor (beta chain) was sequenced for a study of cytomegalovirus exposure and HLA in healthy donors. Trimming pared 0 bases from V and 2 bases from J, leaving 7 bases between. The germline V gene encodes CDR1 GTSNPN and CDR2 SVGIG (reference sequence). The CDR3 contains 13 residues. A multiplex PCR was run with 60 Vbeta primers and 13 Jbeta primers. Only in-frame clones appear in the TCRdb table, and some are missing; sequencing was by immunoSEQ multiplex PCR. Of some 150,000 clones in the sample, roughly 79% are singletons; the top ten hold roughly 4.4%. The chain carries TRBV30 and TRBJ1-1; D unresolved. The sequence was collected from a woman younger than 35 in good health and CMV-seropositive. The sequencing sample was made of PBMCs. The CDR3 here is CAWSVQSNTEAFF. The CDR3, as DNA: TGTGCCTGGAGTGTACAGTCAAACACTGAAGCTTTCTTT.